A selection of T cell receptor beta chains follows, all from one sample in a study of Graves' ophthalmopathy and Graves' hyperthyroidism. Each CDR3 protein gets one entry after TCRdb re-called the multiplex PCR reads with MiXCR. The sample lists hundreds of thousands of distinct CDR3 sequences; around 21% were seen once. The sequencing input was peripheral blood. These receptors came from a woman younger than 30 with stable Graves' hyperthyroidism. CDR3s include the opening cysteine and the closing phenylalanine or tryptophan. The D gene is left open where the match is weak. Only some rows state a clone size, as once, few, many or a class for expanded clones.

d_call: NA
v_call: TRBV20-1
clone_size: NA
j_call: TRBJ1-5
cdr3_nt: TGCAGTGCTAGAGGGAGGACAGACCCGAGTGGGCCCCAGCATTTT
cdr3_aa: CSARGRTDPSGPQHF

d_call: NA
v_call: TRBV12-3/TRBV12-4
clone_size: many
j_call: TRBJ2-2
cdr3_nt: TGTGCCAGCAGCCCGGCGGGTAGCACCGGGGAGCTGTTTTTT
cdr3_aa: CASSPAGSTGELFF

d_call: TRBD1
v_call: TRBV24-1
clone_size: many
j_call: TRBJ2-7
cdr3_nt: TGTGCCACCAGTCGGACAGGCTACGAGCAGTACTTC
cdr3_aa: CATSRTGYEQYF

d_call: NA
v_call: TRBV10-1
clone_size: many
j_call: TRBJ1-1
cdr3_nt: TGCGCCAGCAGTGTGGATCAGCAACGGAACACTGAAGCTTTCTTT
cdr3_aa: CASSVDQQRNTEAFF

d_call: NA
v_call: TRBV28
clone_size: few
j_call: TRBJ1-5
cdr3_nt: TGTGCCAGCAGTCTTAGCGAACCCGGACATCTTCAGCATTTT
cdr3_aa: CASSLSEPGHLQHF

d_call: NA
v_call: TRBV25-1
clone_size: NA
j_call: TRBJ1-2
cdr3_nt: TGTGCCAGCAGTGTTACAGATTTCTATGGCTACACCTTC
cdr3_aa: CASSVTDFYGYTF

d_call: TRBD1
v_call: TRBV28
clone_size: NA
j_call: TRBJ1-1
cdr3_nt: TGTGCCAGCCCAGGGACAGGGGGATCCGGCACTGAAGCTTTCTTT
cdr3_aa: CASPGTGGSGTEAFF

d_call: NA
v_call: TRBV20-1
clone_size: few
j_call: TRBJ2-3
cdr3_nt: TGCAGTGCTGACCGGAGACCAGATACGCAGTATTTT
cdr3_aa: CSADRRPDTQYF

d_call: NA
v_call: TRBV28
clone_size: medium-sized
j_call: TRBJ2-7
cdr3_nt: TGTGCCAGCAGTGCCGTGGGGGAACCTAAGACCGACTTC
cdr3_aa: CASSAVGEPKTDF

d_call: TRBD1
v_call: TRBV27
clone_size: many
j_call: TRBJ1-1
cdr3_nt: TGTGCCAGCAGTTTAGGCAATCGTTTGTGGGACAGGGCCACTGAAGCTTTCTTT
cdr3_aa: CASSLGNRLWDRATEAFF

d_call: NA
v_call: TRBV28
clone_size: many
j_call: TRBJ2-7
cdr3_nt: TGTGCCAGCAGTTTGGGTCTGGGATCCTACGAGCAGTACTTC
cdr3_aa: CASSLGLGSYEQYF

d_call: NA
v_call: TRBV6-2/TRBV6-3
clone_size: few
j_call: TRBJ2-7
cdr3_nt: TGTGCCAGCAGTTATCACGGACAGACCTACGAGCAGTACTTC
cdr3_aa: CASSYHGQTYEQYF

d_call: TRBD1
v_call: TRBV30
clone_size: many
j_call: TRBJ1-2
cdr3_nt: TGTGCCTCCGGGACAGGGAGGGGCTACACCTTC
cdr3_aa: CASGTGRGYTF

d_call: TRBD1
v_call: TRBV12-5
clone_size: NA
j_call: TRBJ2-2
cdr3_nt: TGTGCTAGTGGTTTGGTACTCGGGACAGAGAACACCGGGGAGCTGTTTTTT
cdr3_aa: CASGLVLGTENTGELFF

d_call: NA
v_call: TRBV15
clone_size: NA
j_call: TRBJ1-1
cdr3_nt: TGTGCCACCAGCAGAGATCCGAGGAACACTGAAGCTTTCTTT
cdr3_aa: CATSRDPRNTEAFF

d_call: NA
v_call: TRBV3-1
clone_size: many
j_call: TRBJ1-1
cdr3_nt: TGTGCCAGCAGCCAAGTTCAGGCGAACACTGAAGCTTTCTTT
cdr3_aa: CASSQVQANTEAFF

d_call: NA
v_call: TRBV25-1
clone_size: many
j_call: TRBJ1-1
cdr3_nt: TGTGCCAGCAGTGATAGTCCGGTTCCCACTGAAGCTTTCTTT
cdr3_aa: CASSDSPVPTEAFF

d_call: NA
v_call: TRBV28
clone_size: many
j_call: TRBJ2-5
cdr3_nt: TGTGCCAGCAGTTTATGGGACAGAAGACAAGAGACCCAGTACTTC
cdr3_aa: CASSLWDRRQETQYF

d_call: NA
v_call: TRBV6-5
clone_size: NA
j_call: TRBJ1-3
cdr3_nt: TGTGCCAGCAGTTACCGGCCTAGCTCTGGAAACACCATATATTTT
cdr3_aa: CASSYRPSSGNTIYF

d_call: NA
v_call: TRBV7-3
clone_size: many
j_call: TRBJ1-1
cdr3_nt: TGTGCCAGCAGCCTATCAGTCGCGGACAACTTAATGGACTTT
cdr3_aa: CASSLSVADNLMDF

d_call: NA
v_call: TRBV11-1
clone_size: few
j_call: TRBJ2-4
cdr3_nt: TGTGCCAGCAGCTTAAAGTTGAGCGGGTCCTATCCAGCCAAAAACATTCAGTACTTC
cdr3_aa: CASSLKLSGSYPAKNIQYF

d_call: NA
v_call: TRBV30
clone_size: many
j_call: TRBJ1-2
cdr3_nt: TGTGCCTGGAGTGCACGGACAAATGGCTACACCTTC
cdr3_aa: CAWSARTNGYTF

d_call: NA
v_call: TRBV11-1
clone_size: many
j_call: TRBJ1-2
cdr3_nt: TGTGCCAGCAGCTTCGGAGGGGACAACTATGGCTACACCTTC
cdr3_aa: CASSFGGDNYGYTF

d_call: NA
v_call: TRBV2
clone_size: once
j_call: TRBJ2-7
cdr3_nt: TGTGCCAGCAGCCAAGAGCCCAGGAACGAGCAGTACTTC
cdr3_aa: CASSQEPRNEQYF

d_call: NA
v_call: TRBV6-2/TRBV6-3
clone_size: many
j_call: TRBJ1-2
cdr3_nt: TGTGCCAGCAGTCCGGGACAAGACTATGGCTACACCTTC
cdr3_aa: CASSPGQDYGYTF